Sequencing of this TCR beta chain was carried out in a study of regulatory T cells in long-lasting Graves disease. The study, taken as a whole, reports: Study was limited to peripheral blood, excluding thyroid tissue.

Both iRepertoire HTBI primers and Arm-PCR of CDR3 regions were used to build the TCR beta libraries. Each CDR3 protein is one row after TCRdb ran MiXCR on the multiplex PCR reads. This table has about 440,000 distinct CDR3 sequences, over 15% appearing once. This CDR3 region has 15 residues. Trimming took off 4 bases at V and 1 base at J, with 14 bases between the two ends. Per germline, CDR1 SGHTA and CDR2 FQGNSA. Time point noted: newly diagnosed GD, antithyroid drugs for less than 3 months. Construction of the TCR library relied on RNA isolated from PBMCs. Turning to this clonotype: Antigen: not known.

These same data were also listed under a study on T cells in Graves' hyperthyroidism and ophthalmopathy. From that paper: Most expanded thyroid clonotypes above 0.001 also appeared in blood.

V usage is TRBV7-2 and J usage is TRBJ2-7; TRBD1 might be the D (5 bases). Specimen: peripheral blood mononuclear cells (PBMCs), collected at new diagnosis, from a patient treated with antithyroid drugs. The receptor comes from a woman in her twenties or thirties with Graves disease. The CDR3 loop is CASSSVQGPSYEQYF. The DNA of the CDR3 is TGTGCCAGCAGCTCCGTCCAGGGTCCTTCCTACGAGCAGTACTTC. Combining the CDR3 with reference TRBV7-2 and TRBJ2-7 gives the whole variable domain GAGVSQSPSNKVTEKGKDVELRCDPISGHTALYWYRQSLGQGLEFLIYFQGNSAPDKSGLPSDRFSAERTGGSVSTLTIQRTQQEDSAVYLCASSSVQGPSYEQYFGPGTRLTVT.